This is a list of T cell receptor beta chains from one sample in a study of PD-L1 blockade in urothelial cancer. TCRdb keeps only in-frame clones here, not all; method: immunoSEQ multiplex PCR. The sample has 130,000 or so clones; about 81% are singletons. Sequenced material: PBMCs, taken around atezolizumab (anti-PD-L1) treatment. The receptors shown here come from a man aged 50 or older with urothelial cancer. CDR3s include the opening cysteine and the closing phenylalanine or tryptophan. The D gene is left open where the match is weak. The size entry is marked missing in some rows and otherwise reads once, few, many or a size class.

>TRBD1|.|TRBV28|TRBJ2-2
CASSRQGTTNTGELFF
TGTGCCAGCAGTAGACAGGGGACCACGAACACCGGGGAGCTGTTTTTT
>TRBD2|.|TRBV18|TRBJ2-1
CASSPRGLAGDSYNEQFF
TGTGCCAGCTCACCACGGGGACTAGCGGGAGACTCCTACAATGAGCAGTTCTTC
>.|.|TRBV9|TRBJ2-7
CASSVGPATEQYF
TGTGCCAGCAGCGTAGGGCCCGCCACCGAGCAGTACTTC
>.|.|TRBV4-1|TRBJ2-1
CASSQVTGLGEQFF
TGCGCCAGCAGCCAAGTAACAGGGCTGGGTGAGCAGTTCTTC
>.|.|TRBV6-5|TRBJ1-2
CASSYSLRDGYTF
TGTGCCAGCAGTTACTCCCTGCGCGATGGCTACACCTTC
>TRBD1|.|TRBV27|TRBJ2-5
CASSLLGTGTEETQYF
TGTGCCAGCAGTTTATTAGGAACCGGGACAGAAGAGACCCAGTACTTC
>.|.|TRBV6-5|TRBJ2-7
CASRDSYEQYF
TGTGCCAGCAGGGACAGTTACGAGCAGTACTTC
>.|.|TRBV7-9|TRBJ2-2
CASSSHQGFMAGELFF
TGTGCCAGCAGCTCGCACCAGGGGTTTATGGCCGGGGAGCTGTTTTTT
>.|.|TRBV2|TRBJ2-7
CASSERGYEQYF
TGTGCCAGCAGTGAACGGGGCTACGAGCAGTACTTC
>.|few|TRBV7-2|TRBJ2-7
CASSSRRTRSYEQYF
TGTGCCAGCAGCTCCCGGAGGACCCGCTCCTACGAGCAGTACTTC
>TRBD2|.|TRBV28|TRBJ2-5
CASSTGTSGRALETQYF
TGTGCCAGCAGCACGGGGACTAGCGGGAGGGCCTTGGAGACCCAGTACTTC
>.|.|TRBV5-6|TRBJ2-7
CASSLRGLSSYEQYF
TGTGCCAGCAGTTTGCGGGGACTTTCATCCTACGAGCAGTACTTC
>.|.|TRBV19|TRBJ1-1
CASSTRGADTEAFF
TGTGCCAGTAGTACCCGGGGGGCGGACACTGAAGCTTTCTTT
>TRBD2|.|TRBV6-1|TRBJ2-7
CAGRLAGSYEQYF
TGTGCCGGTAGACTAGCGGGATCCTACGAGCAGTACTTC
>.|.|TRBV9|TRBJ2-7
CASSVDQGGRFEQYF
TGTGCCAGCAGCGTAGACCAGGGCGGTAGGTTCGAGCAGTACTTC
>TRBD2|.|TRBV19|TRBJ2-4
CASTGRGDPNIQYF
TGTGCCAGTACCGGGAGGGGGGATCCAAACATTCAGTACTTC
>.|.|TRBV30|TRBJ1-5
CAWSAQNQPQHF
TGTGCCTGGAGTGCCCAAAATCAGCCCCAGCATTTT
>.|few|TRBV2|TRBJ1-5
CASNFLYSNQPQHF
TGTGCCAGCAACTTCCTTTATAGCAATCAGCCCCAGCATTTT
>TRBD2|.|TRBV18|TRBJ2-2
CASSPRGGSGTGELFF
TGTGCCAGCTCACCGCGCGGGGGATCGGGTACCGGGGAGCTGTTTTTT
>.|.|TRBV21-1|TRBJ1-6
CASSKGRRNSPLHF
TGTGCCAGCAGCAAAGGGCGGCGGAATTCACCCCTCCACTTT
>.|.|TRBV30|TRBJ2-7
CAWSNNYHPYEQYF
TGTGCCTGGAGTAATAACTACCACCCCTACGAGCAGTACTTC
>.|.|TRBV5-5|TRBJ1-5
CASSLAPGGNQPQHF
TGTGCCAGCAGCTTGGCGCCAGGGGGCAATCAGCCCCAGCATTTT
>.|.|TRBV7-9|TRBJ2-6
CASSPPVGLLWSGANVLTF
TGTGCCAGCAGCCCTCCCGTGGGACTCCTTTGGAGTGGGGCCAACGTCCTGACTTTC
>.|few|TRBV2|TRBJ1-1
CASSQQLMNTEAFF
TGTGCCAGTTCTCAACAGCTCATGAACACTGAAGCTTTCTTT
>.|.|TRBV5-4|TRBJ2-3
CASSTAGTITDTQYF
TGTGCCAGCAGCACCGCCGGGACAATTACAGATACGCAGTATTTT
>TRBD1|.|TRBV28|TRBJ1-2
CASSFRAGGDYGYTF
TGTGCCAGCAGTTTCCGGGCAGGGGGCGACTATGGCTACACCTTC
>TRBD1|.|TRBV30|TRBJ1-5
CAWSLTGVANQPQHF
TGTGCCTGGAGTCTTACAGGGGTGGCCAATCAGCCCCAGCATTTT
>.|.|TRBV7-2|TRBJ1-5
CASSFNNNQPQHF
TGTGCCAGCAGCTTCAACAACAATCAGCCCCAGCATTTT
>.|.|TRBV18|TRBJ1-5
CASSPLGQYSNQPQHF
TGTGCCAGCTCACCCCTCGGACAGTATAGCAATCAGCCCCAGCATTTT
>.|.|TRBV27|TRBJ2-6
CASSLSIWGGSSGANVLTF
TGTGCCAGCAGTTTATCGATCTGGGGTGGGAGCTCTGGGGCCAACGTCCTGACTTTC
>.|.|TRBV5-5|TRBJ2-7
CASSLVGSSYEQYF
TGTGCCAGCAGCTTGGTCGGTTCCTCCTACGAGCAGTACTTC
>TRBD1|.|TRBV11-2|TRBJ2-6
CASSLTGGTGANVLTF
TGTGCCAGCAGCTTAACAGGGGGTACTGGGGCCAACGTCCTGACTTTC
>.|.|TRBV5-1|TRBJ2-1
CASSLDPGQDNEQFF
TGCGCCAGCAGCTTGGATCCGGGACAAGACAATGAGCAGTTCTTC
>.|.|TRBV30|TRBJ2-2
CAWKTGVNTGELFF
TGTGCCTGGAAGACGGGGGTGAACACCGGGGAGCTGTTTTTT
>TRBD2|.|TRBV4-2|TRBJ2-3
CASSQDSASGADTQYF
TGTGCCAGCAGCCAAGATTCGGCTAGCGGGGCAGATACGCAGTATTTT
>.|.|TRBV2|TRBJ1-1
CASSGQVLNTEAFF
TGTGCCAGCAGTGGACAGGTTTTGAACACTGAAGCTTTCTTT
>TRBD2|.|TRBV7-9|TRBJ2-7
CASSLAGGRGEQYF
TGTGCCAGCAGCTTAGCGGGCGGGAGGGGCGAGCAGTACTTC
>TRBD1|.|TRBV28|TRBJ1-1
CASSFLQGGTEAFF
TGTGCCAGCAGTTTCCTACAGGGGGGGACTGAAGCTTTCTTT
>.|.|TRBV27|TRBJ1-2
CASSPSGNYGYTF
TGTGCCAGCAGTCCATCCGGGAACTATGGCTACACCTTC
>TRBD1|.|TRBV9|TRBJ2-3
CASSVRGQGASDTQYF
TGTGCCAGCAGCGTACGGGGACAGGGGGCGTCAGATACGCAGTATTTT
>TRBD2|.|TRBV19|TRBJ2-1
CASSISGTSGYNEQFF
TGTGCCAGTAGTATTAGTGGGACTAGCGGATACAATGAGCAGTTCTTC
>.|.|TRBV5-1|TRBJ1-2
CASSWGTTGSNYGYTF
TGCGCCAGCAGCTGGGGGACGACAGGCTCTAACTATGGCTACACCTTC
>.|.|TRBV28|TRBJ1-1
CASSWAVQNTEAFF
TGTGCCAGCAGTTGGGCTGTCCAGAACACTGAAGCTTTCTTT
>.|.|TRBV20-1|TRBJ2-1
CSGLVHEQFF
TGCAGTGGGCTAGTCCATGAGCAGTTCTTC
>TRBD2|.|TRBV7-6|TRBJ2-1
CASSSDAGGYNEQFF
TGTGCCAGCAGCTCTGACGCGGGAGGGTACAATGAGCAGTTCTTC
>.|.|TRBV5-8|TRBJ2-1
CASSLEYSSYNEQFF
TGTGCCAGCAGCTTGGAGTATAGCTCCTACAATGAGCAGTTCTTC
>.|.|TRBV4-1|TRBJ2-2
CASSQRGLNTGELFF
TGCGCCAGCAGCCAAAGGGGTTTAAACACCGGGGAGCTGTTTTTT
>.|.|TRBV28|TRBJ1-5
CASSFGEVSIGQPQHF
TGTGCCAGCAGTTTTGGGGAGGTCTCAATAGGACAGCCCCAGCATTTT
>TRBD2|.|TRBV13|TRBJ2-2
CASSYAPGRAAGELFF
TGTGCCAGCAGCTATGCCCCCGGGAGGGCCGCCGGGGAGCTGTTTTTT
>.|few|TRBV2|TRBJ1-5
CASSQRGNQPQHF
TGTGCCAGCAGTCAACGGGGAAATCAGCCCCAGCATTTT
>TRBD1|.|TRBV5-4|TRBJ2-1
CASSRSGQGASYNEQFF
TGTGCCAGCAGCAGATCGGGACAGGGGGCCTCCTACAATGAGCAGTTCTTC
>TRBD1|.|TRBV6-5|TRBJ1-6
CASSSQRQGGNSPLHF
TGTGCCAGCAGTTCCCAGAGACAGGGTGGGAATTCACCCCTCCACTTT
>.|once|TRBV5-4|TRBJ1-2
CASSPGDARFLYGYTF
TGTGCCAGCAGCCCGGGGGACGCCCGCTTCCTCTATGGCTACACCTTC